A selection of T cell receptor beta chains follows, all from one sample in a study of CD8 T cells in ankylosing spondylitis. TCRdb analysed the 5' RACE reads with MiXCR anew, one entry per CDR3 protein. The table lists approximately 300,000 distinct CDR3 sequences, approximately 8.2% of them singletons. The sequenced sample was blood, either unsorted or a sorted T cell fraction (not recorded which). These receptors all stem from a male donor with ankylosing spondylitis. Each CDR3 is given with its conserved first and last residue. The D gene is left open where the match is weak. Rows give clone size only sometimes, using once, few, many, or a class for an expanded clone.

d_call clone_size j_call v_call cdr3_nt cdr3_aa
TRBD2 few TRBJ2-4 TRBV6-1 TGTGCCAGCAGCCCTAGCGGGAGGAGAAACATTCAGTACTTC CASSPSGRRNIQYF
TRBD2 many TRBJ2-2 TRBV5-1 TGCGCCAGCAGAACAACTAGCGGGAGTGCTGGGGAGCTGTTTTTT CASRTTSGSAGELFF
- few TRBJ2-7 TRBV18 TGTGCCAGCTCACCGAGAGTCGAGGGCCCGAGACAGCACGAGCAGTACTTC CASSPRVEGPRQHEQYF
- few TRBJ2-7 TRBV12-3/TRBV12-4 TGTGCCAGCAGCTTACCCGGATGGGTGAAGCAGTACTTC CASSLPGWVKQYF
- few TRBJ2-5 TRBV5-1 TGCGCCACCTCGGACAACCCGAGGTCAGAGACCCAGTACTTC CATSDNPRSETQYF
- - TRBJ1-5 TRBV2 TGTGCCAGCACCAGCCGGGACAGCAATCAGCCCCAGCATTTT CASTSRDSNQPQHF
TRBD1 many TRBJ2-7 TRBV4-1 TGTGCCAGCAGTCAAGACAGGGGAGGCTACGAGCAGTACTTC CASSQDRGGYEQYF
- - TRBJ2-1 TRBV3-1 TGTGCCACCCATCAGGCGGGTCCAAATAGCGAGCAGTTCTTC CATHQAGPNSEQFF
TRBD2 - TRBJ2-2 TRBV7-9 TGTGCCAGACTAGCGGGAGACACCGGGGAGCTGTTTTTT CARLAGDTGELFF
- few TRBJ2-1 TRBV18 TGTGCCAGCACTTCCCGCCAAGGGGAGAGCTACAATGAGCAGTTCTTC CASTSRQGESYNEQFF
- - TRBJ2-2 TRBV6-1 TGTGCCAGCACTAGGGGGGGCGGCGGGGAGCTGTTTTTT CASTRGGGGELFF
TRBD1 few TRBJ2-7 TRBV2 TGTGCCAGCAGTTGGGGGACAGAGGCCGAGCAGTACTTC CASSWGTEAEQYF
- few TRBJ2-7 TRBV5-8 TGTGCCAGCAGCTTTGGCCCCGACAGCTACTACGAGCAGTACTTC CASSFGPDSYYEQYF
TRBD1 - TRBJ2-2 TRBV7-3 TGTGCCAGCAGCTTAAACCCGGTCCGACAGGGTGGATCGGGGGAGCTGTTTTTT CASSLNPVRQGGSGELFF
- - TRBJ1-1 TRBV18 TGTGCCAGCTCACCCGTCGGGGGGATCACTGAAGCTTTCTTT CASSPVGGITEAFF
TRBD2 - TRBJ2-1 TRBV28 TGTGCCAGCACCCTTAGCGGGATTCAGTATGAGCAGTTCTTC CASTLSGIQYEQFF
- many TRBJ1-5 TRBV10-1 TGCGCCAGCAGTGATTCGAATCAGCCCCAGCATTTT CASSDSNQPQHF
- few TRBJ1-2 TRBV6-5 TGTGCCAGCAGTTACTCCCGGGCGGGGGAACGCGGCTACACCTTC CASSYSRAGERGYTF
- - TRBJ2-7 TRBV6-5 TGTGCCAGCAGTTACAAGGGAGGTAAAGGGTGGGACGAGCAGTACTTC CASSYKGGKGWDEQYF
TRBD1 many TRBJ1-2 TRBV12-3/TRBV12-4 TGTGCCAGCCGGGACAGCGTCGAACACACCTTC CASRDSVEHTF
- many TRBJ1-5 TRBV20-1 TGCAGTGCTAGGGTCGGGACCGACTACCATCAGCCCCAGCATTTT CSARVGTDYHQPQHF
- few TRBJ1-5 TRBV10-3 TGTGCCATCAGTGAAGAGATAGAGGGCAATCAGCCCCAGCATTTT CAISEEIEGNQPQHF
- - TRBJ2-1 TRBV9 TGTGCCAGCAGCCCCGCCCGGGTGACCCATCCTCGGAATGAGCAGTTCTTC CASSPARVTHPRNEQFF
- - TRBJ1-3 TRBV12-3/TRBV12-4 TGTGCCAGCAGTCCACCAGGGATAATTGGAAACACCATATATTTT CASSPPGIIGNTIYF
- many TRBJ1-1 TRBV5-6 TGTGCCAGCAGCTCGGACACCAACACTGAAGCTTTCTTT CASSSDTNTEAFF
- - TRBJ2-4 TRBV5-6 TGTGCCAGCAGCTCGGGACCCAGCGGAGAAAACATTCAGTACTTC CASSSGPSGENIQYF
- few TRBJ2-5 TRBV4-3 TGCGCCAGCAGCCAATCACAGTTTGAGACCCAGTACTTC CASSQSQFETQYF
TRBD2 many TRBJ2-3 TRBV12-3/TRBV12-4 TGTGCCAGTAGGACTAGCGGCACAGATACGCAGTATTTT CASRTSGTDTQYF
- - TRBJ2-3 TRBV18 TGTGCCAGCTCACCAACCCAGACAGGGAGGGGCACAGATACGCAGTATTTT CASSPTQTGRGTDTQYF